The clone carrying this TCR beta chain was seen more than once but under ten times. This sample stems from a study of cytomegalovirus exposure and HLA in healthy donors. In the PCR, 60 Vbeta and 13 Jbeta primers were used. Only in-frame clones appear in the TCRdb table, and some are missing; sequencing was by immunoSEQ multiplex PCR. The repertoire holds over 150,000 clones, with roughly 85% as singletons. Germline CDR1 reads ENHRY; CDR2 reads SYGVKD. The CDR3 covers 14 residues. Unmatched junction bases numbered 0, after V lost 4 bases and J lost 3 bases. Sequencing was performed on PBMCs. The sequence was collected from a man in his forties in good health and CMV-seronegative. The rearrangement uses TRBV10-3 and TRBJ2-3, with 11 bases that match TRBD2. Here the CDR3 reads CAISASGRTDTQYF. The DNA for the CDR3 is TGTGCCATCAGTGCTAGCGGGAGGACAGATACGCAGTATTTT.